This T cell receptor beta chain derives from a study of regulatory T cells in long-lasting Graves disease. Construction of the TCR beta libraries employed iRepertoire HTBI primers in conjunction with Arm-PCR of CDR3 regions. TCRdb re-called the multiplex PCR reads with MiXCR, one entry per CDR3 protein. The data contain 530,000 or so distinct CDR3 sequences, 16% of them singletons. Findings of the study overall: For persistent Graves' patients, TCR diversity was lower than for newly diagnosed ones.

The sample's time point: newly diagnosed GD, antithyroid drugs for less than 3 months. TCR sequences were obtained from RNA taken from PBMCs. Graves' disease diagnosis used American Thyroid Association guidelines. This clonotype has ten or more counts. Its specificity is not known. In addition, the sample was reused for a study of T cells in Graves' hyperthyroidism and ophthalmopathy. From that report: It was a median approximately six months before onset that the model predicted ophthalmopathy.

The receptor was isolated from a man aged 18 to 35 with Graves disease. Sequencing was performed on peripheral blood mononuclear cells (PBMCs), taken at new diagnosis, from a patient treated with antithyroid drugs.

The CDR3 bases are TGTGCCAGCAGGGGGGACGGCTCCAATCAGCCCCAGCATTTT. This translates into CASRGDGSNQPQHF. The rearrangement uses TRBV28 and TRBJ1-5, with a tentative D call TRBD1 (5 bases). The length of the CDR3 is 14 residues. Germline V gene lookup returns CDR1 MDHEN and CDR2 SYDVKM. Between the trimmed V and J ends, which lost 6 bases and 3 bases, there was a span of 12 bases. Complete variable domain (other parts from reference TRBV28 and TRBJ1-5): DVKVTQSSRYLVKRTGEKVFLECVQDMDHENMFWYRQDPGLGLRLIYFSYDVKMKEKGDIPEGYSVSREKKERFSLILESASTNQTSMYLCASRGDGSNQPQHFGDGTRLSIL.